Following are 20 T cell receptor beta chains from one sample sequenced in a study of T cells in Graves' hyperthyroidism and ophthalmopathy. The source material, RNA transcripts, was used to amplify TCR beta CDR3 regions. Using the HTBI primer set, a first-round RT-PCR was run on the TCR CDR3. Each CDR3 protein is one row after TCRdb ran MiXCR on the multiplex PCR reads. The sample lists some 490,000 distinct CDR3 sequences, approximately 23% occurring once. The sequenced sample was blood. These TCRs come from a woman aged 65 to 85 with Graves' ophthalmopathy.

This clonotype was observed many times. CDR3 protein: CASSPDGPGIAEAFF. DNA for the CDR3: TGTGCCAGCAGCCCCGACGGACCAGGGATTGCTGAAGCTTTCTTT. The chain recombines TRBV2 with TRBJ1-1, with D possibly being TRBD1 (5 bases). This CDR3 has 15 residues. The V end was cut by 6 bases, the J end by 6 bases, with 20 bases between. Germline loops: CDR1 SNHLY, CDR2 FYNNEI.

In its sample, this clonotype was seen a few times. The chain links TRBV27 to TRBJ2-5; D gene uncertain. In germline, CDR1 is MNHEY, CDR2 SMNVEV (reference sequence). V was cut by 5 bases and J by 5 bases, with 9 bases left in between. The CDR3 contains 12 residues. DNA of the CDR3: TGTGCCAGCAGTAGGGTGGGGGAGACCCAGTACTTC. It translates to CASSRVGETQYF.

A word on this clonotype: A junction boundary mismatches the germline segment, possibly from a read error. The chain employs TRBV7-7 and TRBJ2-5, with a tentative D call TRBD1 (6 bases). Per the germline V gene, CDR1 is SSHAT and CDR2 is FNYEAQ (reference sequence). The CDR3 is 15 residues long. CDR3 region: CASSLVQGGWETQYF. The CDR3 DNA reads as TGTGCTAGCAGCTTAGTACAGGGTGGTTGGGAGACCCAGTACTTC. Full variable domain (outside the CDR3, taken from reference TRBV7-7 and TRBJ2-5): GAGVSQSPRYKVTKRGQDVTLRCDPISSHATLYWYQQALGQGPEFLTYFNYEAQPDKSGLPSDRFSAERPEGSISTLTIQRTEQRDSAMYRCASSLVQGGWETQYFGPGTRLLVL.

Ten or more counts support this clonotype. The chain is built from TRBV12-3 or TRBV12-4 and TRBJ2-1; a weak D match, TRBD1 (7 bases). V was trimmed by 5 bases and J by 7 bases, leaving 18 bases between them. This CDR3 has 15 residues. This chain's CDR3 is CASSEQGTSRNEQFF. CDR3 nucleotide sequence: TGTGCCAGCAGTGAACAGGGGACTTCGCGGAATGAGCAGTTCTTC.

The gene calls are TRBV5-4 and TRBJ2-4; maybe TRBD2 (6 bases). The V gene's germline CDR1 is SGHNT and CDR2 YYREEE (reference sequence). Trimming pared 5 bases from V and 5 bases from J, leaving 17 bases between. The CDR3 loop spans 15 amino acids. CDR3 protein: CASSMGGRRENIQYF. The CDR3 coding sequence is TGTGCCAGCAGTATGGGGGGACGTAGGGAAAACATTCAGTACTTC.

The chain carries TRBV12-5 and TRBJ2-7; D tentatively reads TRBD1 or TRBD2 (7 bases each). V gave up 1 base and J gave up 3 bases, with 10 bases separating them. Per the germline V gene, CDR1 is LGHNT and CDR2 is FRNRAP. The CDR3 has 14 amino acids. This chain's CDR3 is CASGLAGGDYEQYF. The CDR3 DNA reads as TGTGCTAGTGGTTTGGCAGGGGGGGACTACGAGCAGTACTTC.

The V gene is TRBV27, the J gene TRBJ2-2, with a possible D match to TRBD2 (5 bases). V was trimmed by 6 bases and J by 5 bases, leaving 13 bases between them. Germline V gene lookup returns CDR1 MNHEY and CDR2 SMNVEV (reference sequence). This CDR3 region has 14 residues. The CDR3 region has the DNA TGTGCCAGCAGCTGGCCCCCGGGAACCGGGGAGCTGTTTTTT. Its protein is CASSWPPGTGELFF.

This clonotype was detected many times. The genes are TRBV7-2 and TRBJ2-3; TRBD1 is a possible D gene (5 bases). Germline V gene data show CDR1 as SGHTA and CDR2 as FQGNSA. The CDR3 length is 15 residues. V gave up 4 bases and J gave up 2 bases, with 13 bases separating them. Here the CDR3 DNA reads TGTGCCAGCAGCTCACAGCACAGGAACACAGATACGCAGTATTTT. As protein: CASSSQHRNTDTQYF.

This sequence joins TRBV5-1 and TRBJ2-7; 8 bases are a match to TRBD2. The CDR3 consists of 16 residues. Germline CDR1 SGHRS, CDR2 YFSETQ. Losses at the gene ends were 0 bases for V and 1 base for J; bases not matched to a gene: 6. This CDR3 is CASSLGVVAGSYEQYF. In DNA form, the CDR3 reads TGCGCCAGCAGCTTGGGGGTGGTAGCGGGATCCTACGAGCAGTACTTC.

This clonotype was picked up many times. This chain uses TRBV3-1 with TRBJ2-7; no firm D call. The CDR3 length is 14 residues. The germline V gene has CDR1 LGHDT and CDR2 YNNKEL (reference sequence). V lost 2 bases to trimming and J lost 1 base, with 9 bases between them. The CDR3 nucleotides read TGTGCCAGCAGCCAACTGGGAATTTCCTACGAGCAGTACTTC. The encoded protein is CASSQLGISYEQYF.

Here the CDR3 DNA reads TGTGCCACCAGTGATCCCCCGACGACAGGGGAATATAATTCACCCCTCCACTTT. As protein: CATSDPPTTGEYNSPLHF. V gene TRBV24-1 combines with J gene TRBJ1-6, with 8 bases fitting TRBD1. The CDR3 totals 18 residues. The germline CDR1 and CDR2 sequences are KGHDR and SFDVKD. J lost 4 bases, V lost 3 bases, and 10 bases had no gene match.

V usage is TRBV24-1 and J usage is TRBJ2-1, with TRBD1 matching 9 bases. CDR1 and CDR2 (germline): KGHDR, SFDVKD. The CDR3 totals 14 residues. The V and J ends lost 7 bases and 7 bases, in that order; junction bases with no gene match: 7. The CDR3 DNA is TGTGCCACCAGACCGACAGGGGGGTCTAATGAGCAGTTCTTC. Residues: CATRPTGGSNEQFF.

This clonotype was counted at least ten times. V usage is TRBV6-2 or TRBV6-3 and J usage is TRBJ1-1; D unresolved. Germline lookup yields CDR1 MNHEY and CDR2 SVGEGT. The CDR3 runs to 13 residues. Trimming pared 5 bases from V and 4 bases from J, leaving 11 bases between. The CDR3: CASSHDPTTEAFF. The DNA for the CDR3 is TGTGCCAGCAGTCATGACCCCACCACTGAAGCTTTCTTT.

This rearrangement joins TRBV9 to TRBJ2-1, with TRBD2 matching 9 bases. CDR1 is SGDLS and CDR2 is YYNGEE in the germline V gene. V gave up 2 bases and J gave up 5 bases; unmatched junction bases: 5. This CDR3 contains 15 residues. The chain's CDR3 is CASSVSGRNDNEQFF. DNA of the CDR3: TGTGCCAGCAGCGTCAGCGGGAGGAACGACAATGAGCAGTTCTTC.

The J gene is TRBJ2-2, the V gene TRBV6-5, with 9 bases that match TRBD2. J lost 4 bases, V lost 2 bases, and 5 bases had no gene match. The germline V gene has CDR1 MNHEY and CDR2 SVGAGI. CDR3 length: 16 amino acids. The CDR3 DNA is TGTGCCAGCAGTTACAGAGCGGGAGGCGGCACCGGGGAGCTGTTTTTT. The encoded protein is CASSYRAGGGTGELFF.

This sequence joins TRBV2 and TRBJ2-2; tentatively, D is TRBD1 (6 bases). The CDR3 contains 15 residues. Germline values: CDR1 SNHLY, CDR2 FYNNEI. The V end lost 4 bases, the J end lost 1 base, and 10 bases lay between the germline ends. CDR3 amino acids: CASSVGQQNTGELFF. The CDR3 DNA is TGTGCCAGCAGTGTTGGACAGCAGAACACCGGGGAGCTGTTTTTT.

This clonotype was found a few times. The chain uses TRBV7-6 and TRBJ2-2; perhaps D is TRBD1 or TRBD2 (5 bases each). The CDR3 is 13 amino acids. V was trimmed by 7 bases and J by 4 bases, leaving 10 bases between them. The germline gives CDR1 SGHVS, CDR2 FNYEAQ. The CDR3 here is CASIRGVTGELFF. The CDR3 DNA reads TGTGCCAGCATCCGAGGGGTCACCGGGGAGCTGTTTTTT.

In this sample, this clonotype turned up many times. V usage is TRBV10-3 and J usage is TRBJ2-2; D tentatively reads TRBD1 or TRBD2 (5 bases each). The CDR3 is made up of 13 amino acids. With 7 bases removed from V and 7 bases from J, the gap between germline ends came to 13 bases. The germline V gene encodes CDR1 ENHRY and CDR2 SYGVKD. CDR3 amino acids: CAIKEGIDGELFF. Written as DNA, the CDR3 is TGTGCCATCAAAGAGGGGATCGACGGGGAGCTGTTTTTT.

The table lists this clonotype with many counts. The V call is TRBV20-1, the J call TRBJ2-5; 14 nucleotides align to TRBD2. CDR1 is DFQATT and CDR2 is SNEGSKA in the germline V gene (reference sequence). V lost 6 bases and J lost 0; bases outside the gene matches: 3. This CDR3 has 15 residues. CDR3 DNA sequence: TGCAGTGCGCGGACTAGCGGGGGGTACCAAGAGACCCAGTACTTC. Its protein product is CSARTSGGYQETQYF.

There are a few counts of this clonotype. The CDR3 coding sequence is TGCAGTGCTCAACAGGAAACTGAAGCTTTCTTT. Its translation is CSAQQETEAFF. The rearrangement joins TRBV20-1 to TRBJ1-1; possible D gene TRBD1, 5 bases. Between the trimmed V and J ends, which lost 5 bases and 5 bases, there was a span of 9 bases. Per germline, CDR1 DFQATT and CDR2 SNEGSKA (reference sequence). This CDR3 is built from 11 residues.